The 11 T cell receptor beta chains below were found in one sample sequenced in a study of Tregs in tolerant kidney transplant recipients (dated by TCRdb to between 2018 and 2021). Related donors were used in the transplants with nonmyeloablative bone marrow transplantation, and mixed chimerism was transient in the human trials. Libraries were built with the immunoSEQ multiplex PCR assay. TCRdb holds this immuneACCESS table with in-frame rearrangements only. Some clones are missing; in checked studies, unresolved V genes explain under half, and the rest has no known cause. The record for this sample contains some 30,000 clones. The top ten constitute 1.8% of the sample. The sample in question was CD4+ T cells from blood (PBMCs), obtained 24 months after the transplant. The receptors were gathered from a human patient who received a combined kidney and bone marrow transplant. After a transplant, the graft donor may have provided part of the T cells.

Comment on this clone: The CDR3 goes on 3 residues after the read ends, and that part is filled in from the germline J gene. J is TRBJ2-7 and V is TRBV30; weak D call: TRBD1 (5 bases). Germline CDR1 and CDR2: GTSNPN and SVGIG (reference sequence). The V end was cut by 3 bases, the J end by 1 base, with 10 bases between. The CDR3 runs 13 residues. CDR3 protein: CAWRQAGSYEQYF. The sequenced CDR3 bases are TGTGCCTGGAGGCAGGCAGGGTCCTACGAG.

As to this clone: The CDR3 end lies 3 residues beyond the end of the read and is filled in from the germline J gene. The genes are TRBV6-2 or TRBV6-3 and TRBJ2-2, with D unclear. This CDR3 is built from 12 residues. With 3 bases removed from V and 5 bases from J, the gap between germline ends came to 4 bases. Germline V gene sequence: CDR1 MNHEY, CDR2 SVGEGT. The CDR3 DNA, read in part, is TGTGCCAGCAGTTATAGTACCGGGGAG. Protein sequence: CASSYSTGE. The CDR3 as a whole reads CASSYSTGELFF.

This clone registers medium-sized by frequency. Read data end 3 residues before the CDR3 end; the end is taken from the germline J gene. The chain couples TRBV9 to TRBJ2-3; D not resolved. With 0 bases removed from V and 6 bases from J, the gap between germline ends came to 8 bases. The CDR3 contains 13 residues. Germline CDR1 SGDLS, CDR2 YYNGEE. The CDR3 spells CASSVDSPDTQYF. The sequenced CDR3 bases are TGTGCCAGCAGCGTAGACAGTCCGGATACG.

About this clone: The CDR3 extends 3 residues past the end of the read, so its final part is completed from the germline J gene. The gene calls are TRBV14 and TRBJ2-7, with TRBD1 matching over 10 bases. Germline-derived CDR1 and CDR2 are SGHDN and FVKESK. CDR3 length equals 16 residues. V lost 5 bases, J lost 6 bases, and 13 bases stayed unmatched. The part of the CDR3 DNA that was read is TGTGCCAGCAGCGAGAGGGACAGGGGACTTATTACCGAG. It translates to CASSERDRGLITE. The full CDR3 sequence reads CASSERDRGLITEQYF.

For this clone: The CDR3 goes on 3 residues after the read ends, and that part is filled in from the germline J gene. This sequence joins TRBV19 and TRBJ2-5; D gene uncertain. Per germline, CDR1 LNHDA and CDR2 SQIVND (reference sequence). CDR3 length: 13 residues. V was cut by 8 bases and J by 2 bases, with 12 bases left in between. This CDR3 is CASGSPGQETQYF. The sequenced part of the CDR3 DNA is TGTGCCAGTGGATCCCCGGGTCAAGAGACC.

A word on this clone: The CDR3 end is not reached by the read, which stops 3 residues before it; the germline J gene fills it in. The chain links TRBV5-1 to TRBJ2-7, with a tentative D call TRBD1 (6 bases). Trimming cost V 5 bases and J 3 bases, with 21 bases left between them. Germline V gives CDR1 SGHRS, CDR2 YFSETQ. The CDR3 sequence is 16 residues long. The CDR3 region is CASSPGHATKNYEQYF. The covered CDR3 bases are TGCGCCAGCAGTCCGGGACACGCAACAAAAAACTACGAG.

To note about this clone: The read halts 3 residues ahead of the CDR3 end, with the missing end drawn from the germline J gene. This sequence joins TRBV12-3 or TRBV12-4 and TRBJ2-7, with 9 positions matching TRBD1. V trimming: 5 bases; J trimming: 6 bases; junction bases outside the gene matches: 11. The CDR3 spans 15 residues. The CDR3 sequence: CASSLSPGQGIEQYF. The part of the CDR3 DNA that was read is TGTGCCAGCAGTCTAAGCCCGGGACAGGGAATCGAG.

Remarks on this clone: The read ends 3 residues early relative to the CDR3; the germline J gene fills the gap. The V gene is TRBV10-1, the J gene TRBJ2-6, with D possibly matching TRBD2 (6 bases). CDR3 length: 17 residues. CDR1 is WNHNN and CDR2 is SYGVQD in the germline V gene (reference sequence). Trimming cost V 6 bases and J 1 base, with 16 bases left between them. The CDR3 DNA, read in part, is TGCGCCAGCAGCGAAGGTCCGGGGGAATCTGGGGCCAACGTC. Its translation: CASSEGPGESGANV. From start to end, the CDR3 is CASSEGPGESGANVLTF.

As to this clone: With the read ending 3 residues before the CDR3 end, the germline J gene is used to fill in that end. The V call is TRBV10-2, the J call TRBJ1-5, with 7 bases aligning to TRBD1. Trimming removed 3 bases from V and 2 bases from J; junction bases left unmatched: 4. Germline V gene lookup returns CDR1 WSHSY and CDR2 SAAADI. CDR3 length equals 15 residues. CDR3 protein: CASSEGGTGNQPQHF. Partial CDR3 DNA: TGCGCCAGCAGTGAAGGGGGCACGGGCAATCAGCCC.

With respect to this clone: From the germline J gene comes the end of the CDR3, since the read stops 3 residues before it. This chain uses TRBV5-1 with TRBJ1-2; 9 bases agree with TRBD1. V lost 4 bases, J lost 4 bases, and 8 bases stayed unmatched. Germline lookup yields CDR1 SGHRS and CDR2 YFSETQ. The CDR3 covers 15 residues. The CDR3 region is CASSAEGTGFYGYTF. Partial CDR3 DNA: TGCGCCAGCAGCGCGGAAGGGACAGGGTTCTATGGC.

To note about this clone: The CDR3 end is not reached by the read, which stops 3 residues before it; the germline J gene fills it in. The chain couples TRBV18 to TRBJ2-7, with 8 positions matching TRBD1. This CDR3 contains 16 residues. Trimming removed 4 bases from V and 5 bases from J; junction bases left unmatched: 13. CDR1 and CDR2 from the germline V gene are KGHSH and LQKENI. CDR3 residues: CASSQMMATGADEQYF. CDR3 DNA (partial): TGTGCCAGCTCACAAATGATGGCGACAGGGGCTGACGAG.